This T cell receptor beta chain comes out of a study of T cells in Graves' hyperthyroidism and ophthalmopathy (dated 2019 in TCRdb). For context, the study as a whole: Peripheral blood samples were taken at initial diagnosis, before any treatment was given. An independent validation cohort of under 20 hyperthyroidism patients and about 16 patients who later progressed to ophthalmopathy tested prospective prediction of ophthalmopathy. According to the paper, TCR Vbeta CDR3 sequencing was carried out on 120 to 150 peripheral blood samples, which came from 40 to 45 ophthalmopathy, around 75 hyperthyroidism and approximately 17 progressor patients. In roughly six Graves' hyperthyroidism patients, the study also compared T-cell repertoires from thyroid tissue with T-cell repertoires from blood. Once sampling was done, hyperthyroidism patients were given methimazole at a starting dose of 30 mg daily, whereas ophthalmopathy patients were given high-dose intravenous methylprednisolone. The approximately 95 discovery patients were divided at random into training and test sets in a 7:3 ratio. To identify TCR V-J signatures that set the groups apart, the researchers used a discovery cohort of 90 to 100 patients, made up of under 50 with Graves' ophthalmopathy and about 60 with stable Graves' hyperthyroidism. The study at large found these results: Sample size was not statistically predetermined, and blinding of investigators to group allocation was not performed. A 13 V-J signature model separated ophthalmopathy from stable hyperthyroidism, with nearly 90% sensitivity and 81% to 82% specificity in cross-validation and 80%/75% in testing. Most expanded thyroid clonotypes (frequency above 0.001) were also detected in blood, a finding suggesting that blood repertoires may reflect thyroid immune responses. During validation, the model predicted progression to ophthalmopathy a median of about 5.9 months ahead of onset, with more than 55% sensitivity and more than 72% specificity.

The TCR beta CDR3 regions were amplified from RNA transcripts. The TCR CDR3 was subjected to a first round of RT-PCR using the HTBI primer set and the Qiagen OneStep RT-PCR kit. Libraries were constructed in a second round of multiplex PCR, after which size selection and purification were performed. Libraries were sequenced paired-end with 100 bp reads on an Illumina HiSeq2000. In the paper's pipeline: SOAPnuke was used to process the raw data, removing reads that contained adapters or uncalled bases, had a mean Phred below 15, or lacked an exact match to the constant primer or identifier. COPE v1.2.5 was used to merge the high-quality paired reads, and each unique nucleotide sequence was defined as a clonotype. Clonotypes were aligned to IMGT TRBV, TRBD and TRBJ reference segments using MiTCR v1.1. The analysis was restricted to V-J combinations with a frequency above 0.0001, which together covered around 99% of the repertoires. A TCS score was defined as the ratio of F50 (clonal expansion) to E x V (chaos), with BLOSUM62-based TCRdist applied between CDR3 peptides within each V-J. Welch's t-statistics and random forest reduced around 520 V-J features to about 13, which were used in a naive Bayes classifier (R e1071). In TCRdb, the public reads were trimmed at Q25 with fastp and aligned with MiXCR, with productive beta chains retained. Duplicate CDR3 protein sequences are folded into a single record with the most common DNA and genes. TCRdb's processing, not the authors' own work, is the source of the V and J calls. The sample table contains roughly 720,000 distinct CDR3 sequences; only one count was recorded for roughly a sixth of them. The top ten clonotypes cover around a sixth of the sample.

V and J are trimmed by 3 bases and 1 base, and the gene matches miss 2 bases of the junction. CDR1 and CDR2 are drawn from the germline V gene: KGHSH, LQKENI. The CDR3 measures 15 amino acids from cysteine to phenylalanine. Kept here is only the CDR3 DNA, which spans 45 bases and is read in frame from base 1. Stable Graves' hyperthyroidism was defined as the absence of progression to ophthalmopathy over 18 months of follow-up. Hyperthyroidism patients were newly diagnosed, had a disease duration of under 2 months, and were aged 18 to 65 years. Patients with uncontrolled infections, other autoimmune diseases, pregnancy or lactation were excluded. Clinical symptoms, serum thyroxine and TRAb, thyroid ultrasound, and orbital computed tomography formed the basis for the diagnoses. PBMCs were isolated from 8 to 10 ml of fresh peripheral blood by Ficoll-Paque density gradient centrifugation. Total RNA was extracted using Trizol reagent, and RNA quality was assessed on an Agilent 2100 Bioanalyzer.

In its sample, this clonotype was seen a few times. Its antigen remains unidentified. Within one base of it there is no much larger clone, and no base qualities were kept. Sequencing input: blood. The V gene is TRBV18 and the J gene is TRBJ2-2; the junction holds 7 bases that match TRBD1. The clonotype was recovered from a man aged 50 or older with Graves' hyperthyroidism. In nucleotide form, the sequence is TGTGCCAGCTCACCTCGGACAGGGAACACCGGGGAGCTGTTTTTT. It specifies CASSPRTGNTGELFF. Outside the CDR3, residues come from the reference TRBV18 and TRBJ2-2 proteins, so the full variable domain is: NAGVMQNPRHLVRRRGQEARLRCSPMKGHSHVYWYRQLPEEGLKFMVYLQKENIIDESGMPKERFSAEFPKEGPSILRIQQVVRGDSAAYFCASSPRTGNTGELFFGEGSRLTVL.